The 25 T cell receptor beta chains presented below share a single source sample, sequenced in a study of cytomegalovirus exposure and HLA in healthy donors. 13 Jbeta primers and 60 Vbeta primers were used for the PCR. Some clones are missing from TCRdb's copy, which holds only in-frame ones; the method was immunoSEQ multiplex PCR. The data contain about 160,000 clones, more than 75% of them seen just once; the ten biggest clones take up roughly 2.1%. The specimen sequenced was PBMCs. These receptors originate from a man aged 18 to 29 in good health and CMV-seropositive.

V and J are TRBV7-6 and TRBJ1-2; 11 bases fit TRBD1. The CDR3 length is 15 residues. The V gene's germline CDR1 is SGHVS and CDR2 FNYEAQ. V was clipped by 5 bases and J by 3 bases; unmatched bases: 5. Here the CDR3 reads CASSHLGQGDYGYTF. The CDR3 region has the DNA TGTGCCAGCAGCCACCTGGGACAGGGGGACTATGGCTACACCTTC.

The CDR3 spells CASSQDVRNGYGYTF. The CDR3 nucleotides read TGCGCCAGCAGCCAAGACGTGCGGAACGGCTATGGCTACACCTTC. This rearrangement joins TRBV4-1 to TRBJ1-2; no clear D. CDR1 is MGHRA and CDR2 is YSYEKL in the germline V gene. This CDR3 spans 15 amino acids. V lost 0 bases to trimming and J lost 4 bases, with 12 bases between them.

The rearrangement links TRBV30 to TRBJ2-1, with 7 nucleotides matching TRBD2. V gave up 4 bases and J gave up 10 bases; unmatched junction bases: 10. Germline V gene data show CDR1 as GTSNPN and CDR2 as SVGIG (reference sequence). The CDR3 runs to 13 residues. CDR3: CAWKRAGGFEQFF. In nucleotides, the CDR3 is TGTGCCTGGAAGAGAGCCGGGGGGTTCGAGCAGTTCTTC.

The rearrangement uses TRBV14 and TRBJ2-6, with 8 bases aligning to TRBD1. This CDR3 is 17 amino acids long. V lost 5 bases to trimming and J lost 3 bases; unmatched junction nucleotides: 9. Germline CDR1 SGHDN, CDR2 FVKESK. The CDR3 here is CASSRVRGRGGANVLTF. CDR3 nucleotides: TGTGCCAGCAGCAGAGTCAGGGGGCGCGGTGGGGCCAACGTCCTGACTTTC.

The CDR3 is CASSLSASPQETQYF. The CDR3 DNA reads TGCGCCAGCAGCTTGTCGGCTAGTCCCCAAGAGACCCAGTACTTC. This chain connects TRBV5-1 to TRBJ2-5; D unresolved. Germline CDR1 reads SGHRS; CDR2 reads YFSETQ. V shed 1 base and J shed 1 base, with 11 bases lying between them. This CDR3 comprises 15 residues.

The chain combines TRBV2 with TRBJ2-3; D is possibly TRBD2 (6 bases). The CDR3 spans 16 residues. Trimming took 5 bases from V and 3 from J, leaving 18 bases between them. CDR1 and CDR2 from the germline V gene are SNHLY and FYNNEI. CDR3 residues: CASSWIPGLGTDTQYF. In DNA, the CDR3 is TGTGCCAGCAGTTGGATACCGGGACTGGGGACAGATACGCAGTATTTT.

The rearrangement links TRBV15 to TRBJ2-1; TRBD2 matches at 9 bases. Per the germline V gene, CDR1 is LNHNV and CDR2 is YYDKDF (reference sequence). The CDR3 is 16 residues long. After removal of 5 bases from V and 6 bases from J, the junction contained 11 bases not matched to a gene. Here the CDR3 DNA reads TGTGCCACCAGCCTCTGGGGCGGGGGGGCCCCCAATGAGCAGTTCTTC. Protein: CATSLWGGGAPNEQFF.

With respect to this clone: Other DNA sequences of this sample code for an identical CDR3. The chain has TRBV5-1 and TRBJ2-1, with 8 bases lining up with TRBD2. In germline, CDR1 is SGHRS, CDR2 YFSETQ. CDR3 length equals 15 residues. The ends lost 0 bases at V and 3 bases at J; junction bases unmatched: 2. CDR3 sequence: CASSLAGGGYNEQFF. CDR3 sequence (DNA): TGCGCCAGCAGCTTGGCCGGGGGGGGCTACAATGAGCAGTTCTTC.

The genes are TRBV18 and TRBJ1-2; no clear D gene. The V and J ends lost 3 bases and 5 bases respectively, with 13 bases between them. This CDR3 has 14 residues. The germline V gene has CDR1 KGHSH and CDR2 LQKENI. CDR3 in amino acids: CASSPPSGSYGYTF. The CDR3 nucleotides are TGTGCCAGCTCACCGCCCAGCGGATCGTATGGCTACACCTTC.

This clone turned up a few times. This chain links TRBV7-9 with TRBJ2-1, with D possibly TRBD1 on 6 matching bases. The germline V gene encodes CDR1 SEHNR and CDR2 FQNEAQ (reference sequence). V shed 0 bases and J shed 2 bases, with 11 bases lying between them. The CDR3 runs to 16 residues. CDR3 amino acids: CASSLAKTGTYNEQFF. CDR3 in DNA: TGTGCCAGCAGCTTAGCGAAAACAGGGACCTACAATGAGCAGTTCTTC.

The rearrangement links TRBV4-1 to TRBJ2-1, with TRBD2 matching over 8 bases. The CDR3 is 14 residues long. CDR1 and CDR2 (germline): MGHRA, YSYEKL. Trimming cost V 3 bases and J 7 bases; bases outside gene matches: 5. The CDR3 loop reads CASSQGTSRNEQFF. DNA for the CDR3: TGCGCCAGCAGCCAGGGGACTAGTAGAAATGAGCAGTTCTTC.

The rearrangement links TRBV7-8 to TRBJ1-2; tentative D call: TRBD1 (5 bases). Looked up from germline, CDR1 is SGHVS and CDR2 is FQNEAQ. Between the trimmed V and J ends, which lost 4 bases and 6 bases, there was a span of 24 bases. This CDR3 has 17 amino acids. This CDR3 is CASSSGGWILLDHGYTF. In nucleotides, the CDR3 is TGTGCCAGCAGCTCCGGGGGGTGGATTTTGCTTGACCATGGCTACACCTTC.

The chain is built from TRBV5-1 and TRBJ1-2, with 10 nucleotides matching TRBD1. CDR1 and CDR2 from the germline V gene are SGHRS and YFSETQ. This CDR3 spans 17 amino acids. The ends lost 0 bases at V and 5 bases at J; junction bases unmatched: 10. The CDR3 DNA follows: TGCGCCAGCAGCTTGGGGCCCGGGACAGGGGTTGGATATGGCTACACCTTC. Translation gives CASSLGPGTGVGYGYTF.

The chain links TRBV25-1 to TRBJ1-2; TRBD1 matches at 7 bases. The V gene end was trimmed by 1 base and the J gene end by 5 bases; junction bases not matched to a gene: 7. The germline V gene encodes CDR1 MGHDK and CDR2 SYGVNS. The CDR3 spans 15 residues. The CDR3 protein is CASSELGTDTYGYTF. The CDR3 DNA is TGTGCCAGCAGTGAATTGGGGACAGACACTTATGGCTACACCTTC.

The rearrangement uses TRBV7-9 and TRBJ2-7, with D tentatively TRBD1 (6 bases). Per germline, CDR1 SEHNR and CDR2 FQNEAQ (reference sequence). Trimming removed 5 bases at V and 5 bases at J, with 16 bases between. CDR3 length equals 14 residues. The CDR3 sequence: CASSAPQGVNEQYF. The DNA for the CDR3 is TGTGCCAGCAGCGCTCCACAGGGTGTCAACGAGCAGTACTTC.

The J gene is TRBJ2-1, the V gene TRBV7-8; D is unresolved. Looked up from germline, CDR1 is SGHVS and CDR2 is FQNEAQ. V lost 4 bases, J lost 0 bases, and 7 bases lay in between. The CDR3 totals 14 residues. The CDR3 loop is CASSSGVSYNEQFF. The CDR3 DNA reads as TGTGCCAGCAGCTCAGGCGTCTCCTACAATGAGCAGTTCTTC.

This clone was recorded once. The genes are TRBV7-9 and TRBJ1-6; D is unclear. V was clipped by 1 base and J by 10 bases, with 2 bases between them. CDR1 SEHNR and CDR2 FQNEAQ come from the germline V gene (reference sequence). The CDR3 spans 11 residues. The CDR3 DNA reads as TGTGCCAGCAGCTTAGTATCACCCCTCCACTTT. This gives the protein CASSLVSPLHF.

V usage is TRBV7-2 and J usage is TRBJ1-5; maybe TRBD1 (5 bases). The CDR3 consists of 15 residues. Germline CDR1 and CDR2: SGHTA and FQGNSA. V lost 2 bases to trimming and J lost 0 bases, with 8 bases between them. This chain's CDR3 is CASSLSQGSNQPQHF. Written as DNA, the CDR3 is TGTGCCAGCAGCTTATCCCAGGGTAGCAATCAGCCCCAGCATTTT.

About this clone itself: An end of the junction does not agree with germline; a read error may underlie this. This chain connects TRBV5-1 to TRBJ1-1, with TRBD1 as a possible D gene (6 bases). Germline lookup yields CDR1 SGHRS and CDR2 YFSETQ. The CDR3 runs 14 residues. The CDR3 DNA is TGCGCCAGCAGCCCACAGGGAGGGAACGCTGAAGCTTTCTTT. This encodes CASSPQGGNAEAFF.

This clone was seen just once. The CDR3 sequence is CASSPRQQGYTF. Here the CDR3 DNA reads TGTGCCAGTAGTCCGAGACAGCAAGGCTACACCTTC. The V call is TRBV19, the J call TRBJ1-2, with D perhaps TRBD1 (5 bases). Germline CDR1 is LNHDA and CDR2 is SQIVND (reference sequence). The CDR3 spans 12 residues. V was pared by 5 bases and J by 8 bases, with 12 bases between.

The chain joins TRBV13 to TRBJ2-7; 10 bases are shared with TRBD2. The V and J ends lost 6 bases and 2 bases, in that order; junction bases with no gene match: 4. CDR3 size: 14 residues. In germline, CDR1 is PRHDT, CDR2 FYEKMQ (reference sequence). CDR3 DNA: TGTGCCAGCAGGCAGCGGGGGGGACCCTACGAGCAGTACTTC. Translating gives CASRQRGGPYEQYF.

Worth noting for this clone: At one boundary the junction diverges from the germline segment, which might be a read error. The chain is built from TRBV7-2 and TRBJ1-5; a possible D gene is TRBD1 (5 bases). This CDR3 has 13 residues. Looked up from germline, CDR1 is SGHTA and CDR2 is FQGNSA. In DNA, the CDR3 is TGTGCCAGCAGCCAAGGGCTGGGAACAGGCCCCGAATTT. Translated, it gives CASSQGLGTGPEF.

The V and J genes are TRBV21-1 and TRBJ2-1; the table names TRBD2, a call not compared with the DNA. TRBV21-1 is deemed a pseudogene. The CDR3 extends over 12 amino acids. The CDR3 sequence: CASSNPGVEQFF. In DNA, the CDR3 is TGTGCCAGCAGCAACCCGGGGGTAGAGCAGTTCTTC.

V usage is TRBV30 and J usage is TRBJ2-7; 7 bases align to TRBD1. V lost 3 bases and J lost 7; bases outside the gene matches: 12. The V gene's germline CDR1 is GTSNPN and CDR2 SVGIG (reference sequence). The CDR3 extends over 14 amino acids. The CDR3 loop is CAWSPGTAPIEQYF. In nucleotides, the CDR3 is TGTGCCTGGAGCCCCGGGACAGCCCCTATAGAGCAGTACTTC. The variable domain in full, with the rest retrieved from reference TRBV30 and TRBJ2-7, is SQTIHQWPATLVQPVGSPLSLECTVEGTSNPNLYWYRQAAGRGLQLLFYSVGIGQISSEVPQNLSASRPQDRQFILSSKKLLLSDSGFYLCAWSPGTAPIEQYFGPGTRLTVT.

The chain couples TRBV5-1 to TRBJ2-5; D might be TRBD1 (6 bases). The CDR3 has 13 amino acids. Germline lookup yields CDR1 SGHRS and CDR2 YFSETQ. V was shortened by 0 bases and J by 7 bases, with 10 bases between the two germline ends. CDR3 coding DNA: TGCGCCAGCAGCTTGGAGGGGGTAGGGACCCAGTACTTC. Its protein product is CASSLEGVGTQYF.